The rows below give T cell receptor beta chains drawn from one sample of a study of OX40 agonist ivuxolimab in advanced cancers. Profiling relied on immunoSEQ multiplex PCR, and the TCRdb table lists in-frame clones only, not all of them. The table shows tens of thousands of clones, with 92% occurring only once. Sequenced material: CD4+ or CD8+ T cells sorted from blood, taken in a trial of the OX40 agonist ivuxolimab. The receptors shown here come from an adult with an advanced solid tumor such as melanoma, head and neck, liver or kidney cancer. Both conserved end residues are part of each CDR3. Fields, in order: clone size, J gene, D gene, V gene, CDR3 length, CDR3 DNA, CDR3 protein. A D gene is named only where the DNA matches it firmly. Clone size is not always given. Where it is, it says once, few, many or a class for expanded clones.

clone size: NA; J gene: TRBJ2-1; D gene: TRBD2; V gene: TRBV5-1; CDR3 length: 20; CDR3 DNA: TGCGCCAGCACCAAACTTCCGGGACTAGCGGGAGGGCCAGTCAACAATGAGCAGTTCTTC; CDR3 protein: CASTKLPGLAGGPVNNEQFF
clone size: once; J gene: TRBJ1-3; D gene: NA; V gene: TRBV28; CDR3 length: 15; CDR3 DNA: TGTGCCAGCAGTACCCTCTTGATACCCGGAAACACCATATATTTT; CDR3 protein: CASSTLLIPGNTIYF
clone size: NA; J gene: TRBJ2-3; D gene: TRBD2; V gene: TRBV5-1; CDR3 length: 17; CDR3 DNA: TGCGCCAGCACCCTCCGGACTAGCGGGGGAACACAAGATACGCAGTATTTT; CDR3 protein: CASTLRTSGGTQDTQYF
clone size: NA; J gene: TRBJ2-1; D gene: NA; V gene: TRBV6-5; CDR3 length: 13; CDR3 DNA: TGTGCCAGCAGTTACCGGAAGTACAATGAGCAGTTCTTC; CDR3 protein: CASSYRKYNEQFF
clone size: NA; J gene: TRBJ2-1; D gene: TRBD2; V gene: TRBV10-3; CDR3 length: 14; CDR3 DNA: TGTGCCATCAGTAGCGGGAGACCCCCAAATGAGCAGTTCTTC; CDR3 protein: CAISSGRPPNEQFF
clone size: NA; J gene: TRBJ1-2; D gene: NA; V gene: TRBV5-6; CDR3 length: 13; CDR3 DNA: TGTGCCAGCACCAAACCTGCGGTCGATGGCTACACCTTC; CDR3 protein: CASTKPAVDGYTF
clone size: NA; J gene: TRBJ2-7; D gene: TRBD2; V gene: TRBV27; CDR3 length: 16; CDR3 DNA: TGTGCCAGCAGTCCCCAGACTAGCGGGAGGTCCCACGAGCAGTACTTC; CDR3 protein: CASSPQTSGRSHEQYF
clone size: once; J gene: TRBJ2-5; D gene: NA; V gene: TRBV27; CDR3 length: 14; CDR3 DNA: TGTGCCAGCAGTTTTGCCGGTACCCAAGAGACCCAGTACTTC; CDR3 protein: CASSFAGTQETQYF
clone size: NA; J gene: TRBJ2-1; D gene: TRBD2; V gene: TRBV5-5; CDR3 length: 14; CDR3 DNA: TGTGCCAGCAGCTTAGGACTAGCGGGATCTGAGCAGTTCTTC; CDR3 protein: CASSLGLAGSEQFF
clone size: NA; J gene: TRBJ1-6; D gene: NA; V gene: TRBV30; CDR3 length: 16; CDR3 DNA: TGTGCCTGGAGTCCGATCGGGCCGGGGGGCAGGTCACCCCTCCACTTT; CDR3 protein: CAWSPIGPGGRSPLHF
clone size: NA; J gene: TRBJ2-1; D gene: TRBD2; V gene: TRBV4-3; CDR3 length: 16; CDR3 DNA: TGCGCCAGCAGCCAAGACTCGACTAGCGGGAGATATGAGCAGTTCTTC; CDR3 protein: CASSQDSTSGRYEQFF
clone size: NA; J gene: TRBJ2-7; D gene: NA; V gene: TRBV19; CDR3 length: 15; CDR3 DNA: TGTGCCAGTAGTATGGGGTCAGGCATTTCCTACGAGCAGTACTTC; CDR3 protein: CASSMGSGISYEQYF
clone size: NA; J gene: TRBJ1-4; D gene: NA; V gene: TRBV5-6; CDR3 length: 14; CDR3 DNA: TGTGCCAGCAGCCGTCCGACAACTAATGAAAAACTGTTTTTT; CDR3 protein: CASSRPTTNEKLFF
clone size: NA; J gene: TRBJ2-5; D gene: NA; V gene: TRBV27; CDR3 length: 11; CDR3 DNA: TGTGCCAGCAGGCTCCAAGAGACCCAGTACTTC; CDR3 protein: CASRLQETQYF
clone size: NA; J gene: TRBJ2-1; D gene: NA; V gene: TRBV11-2; CDR3 length: 17; CDR3 DNA: TGTGCCAGCAGCTTAGATGTTGGGTTTCTCGTCCGAACTGAGCAGTTCTTC; CDR3 protein: CASSLDVGFLVRTEQFF
clone size: NA; J gene: TRBJ2-7; D gene: TRBD2; V gene: TRBV7-9; CDR3 length: 15; CDR3 DNA: TGTGCCAGCAGCAAATGGACTAGCGGGAGCGACGAGCAGTACTTC; CDR3 protein: CASSKWTSGSDEQYF
clone size: NA; J gene: TRBJ2-3; D gene: TRBD1; V gene: TRBV4-1; CDR3 length: 17; CDR3 DNA: TGCGCCAGCAGCCAAGCCAGACAGGGGGCTGGCACAGATACGCAGTATTTT; CDR3 protein: CASSQARQGAGTDTQYF